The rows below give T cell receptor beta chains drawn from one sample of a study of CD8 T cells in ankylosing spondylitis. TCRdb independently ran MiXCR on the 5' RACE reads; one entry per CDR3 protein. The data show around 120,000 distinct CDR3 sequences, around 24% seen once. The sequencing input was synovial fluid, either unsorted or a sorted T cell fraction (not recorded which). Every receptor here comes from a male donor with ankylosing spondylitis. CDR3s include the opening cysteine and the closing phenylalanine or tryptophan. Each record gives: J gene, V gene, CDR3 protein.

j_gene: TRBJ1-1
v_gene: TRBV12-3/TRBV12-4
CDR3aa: CASRRVDTEAFF

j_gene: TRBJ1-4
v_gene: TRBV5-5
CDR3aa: CASSLGTTDEKLFF

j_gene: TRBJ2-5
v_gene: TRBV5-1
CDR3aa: CASSLGGQGAGETQYF

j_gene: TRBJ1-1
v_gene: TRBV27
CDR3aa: CASSLSPGAEAFF

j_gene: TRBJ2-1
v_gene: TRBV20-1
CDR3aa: CSAPMYNEQFF

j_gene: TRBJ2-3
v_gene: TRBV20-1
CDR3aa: CSAPPGGYTDTQYF

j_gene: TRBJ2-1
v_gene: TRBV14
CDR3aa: CASSQFYNEQFF

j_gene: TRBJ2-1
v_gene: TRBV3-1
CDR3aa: CASSQDWLAGPNEQFF

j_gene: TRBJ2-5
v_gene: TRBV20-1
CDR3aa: CSARVGAQETQYF

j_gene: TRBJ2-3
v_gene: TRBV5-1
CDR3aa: CASSKLETGTDTQYF

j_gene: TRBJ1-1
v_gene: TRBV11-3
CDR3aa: CASSSGQQNTEAFF

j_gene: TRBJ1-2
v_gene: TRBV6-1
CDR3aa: CASSRAGRELLGYGYTF

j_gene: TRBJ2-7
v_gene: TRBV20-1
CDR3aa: CSASTSGRAYEQYF

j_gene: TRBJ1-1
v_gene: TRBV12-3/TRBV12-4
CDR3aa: CASRQDRGETEAFF

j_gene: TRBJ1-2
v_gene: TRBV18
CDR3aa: CASSPGNYGYTF

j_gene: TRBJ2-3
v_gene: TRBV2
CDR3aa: CASSRDRATDTQYF

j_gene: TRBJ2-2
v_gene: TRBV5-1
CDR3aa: CASSLDGATTGELFF

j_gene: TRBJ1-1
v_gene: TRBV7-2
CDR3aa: CASSPRGDRETFF

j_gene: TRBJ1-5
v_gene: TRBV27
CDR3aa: CASSSLSGGKNQPQHF

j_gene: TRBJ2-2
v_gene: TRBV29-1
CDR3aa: CSVEGVAGVNTGELFF

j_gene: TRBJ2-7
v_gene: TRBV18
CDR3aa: CASSPTGTPNYEQYF

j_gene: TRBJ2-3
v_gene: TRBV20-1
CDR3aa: CSARRFSTDTQYF

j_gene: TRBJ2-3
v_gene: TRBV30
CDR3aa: CAWHQGTGYSTDTQYF

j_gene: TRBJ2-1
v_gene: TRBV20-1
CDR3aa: CSAQKNSGMGEQFF

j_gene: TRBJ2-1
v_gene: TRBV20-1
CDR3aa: CSARGQWSEQFF

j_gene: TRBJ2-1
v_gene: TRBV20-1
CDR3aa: CSVSGVNEQFF

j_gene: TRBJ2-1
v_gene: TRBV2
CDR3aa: CASSQIGSSYNEQFF

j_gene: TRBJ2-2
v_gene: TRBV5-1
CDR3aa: CASSLTSGILAGELFF

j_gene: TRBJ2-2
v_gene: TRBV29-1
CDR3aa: CSVERRARTGELFF

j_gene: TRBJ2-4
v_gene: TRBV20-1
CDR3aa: CSAREGGKDIQYF

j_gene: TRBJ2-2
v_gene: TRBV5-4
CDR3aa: CASSSTSGSPGELFF

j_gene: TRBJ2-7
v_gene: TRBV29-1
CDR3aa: CSVGNRDSYEQYF

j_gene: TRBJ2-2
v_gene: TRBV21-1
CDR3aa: CAFFPGQIGTGELFF

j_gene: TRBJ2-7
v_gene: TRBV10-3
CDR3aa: CAISEVGAGGEQYF

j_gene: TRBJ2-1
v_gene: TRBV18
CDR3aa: CASSPNTGMASYNEQFF

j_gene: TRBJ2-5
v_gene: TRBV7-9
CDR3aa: CASSLKASGRLRETQYF

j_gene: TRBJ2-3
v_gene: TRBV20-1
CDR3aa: CSAMLNTDTQYF

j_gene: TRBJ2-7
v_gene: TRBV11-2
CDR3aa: CASSLAGGPGYEQYF

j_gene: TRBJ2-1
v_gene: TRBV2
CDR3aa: CASRERETSYNEQFF

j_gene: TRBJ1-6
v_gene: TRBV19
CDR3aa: CASSSRDTGDYNSPLHF

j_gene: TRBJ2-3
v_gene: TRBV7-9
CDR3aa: CASSLAEAGDRTDTQYF

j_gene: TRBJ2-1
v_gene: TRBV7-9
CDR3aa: CASSFKQGGFF

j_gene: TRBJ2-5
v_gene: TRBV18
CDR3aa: CASSPQRTSGPQETQYF

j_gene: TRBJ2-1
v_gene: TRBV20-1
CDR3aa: CSATSGALLDQQQFF

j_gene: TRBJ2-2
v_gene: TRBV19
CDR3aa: CASSIYLAGANTGELFF

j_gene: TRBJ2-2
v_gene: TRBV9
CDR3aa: CASSGGTGSGMVELFF

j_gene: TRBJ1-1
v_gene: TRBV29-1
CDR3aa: CSVCRTASNTEAFF

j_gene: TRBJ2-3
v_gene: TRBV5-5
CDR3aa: CASSFSFTDTQYF

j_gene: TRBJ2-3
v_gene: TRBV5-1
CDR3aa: CASRLGPSGSTDTQYF

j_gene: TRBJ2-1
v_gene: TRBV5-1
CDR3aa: CASSQGQAYEQFF

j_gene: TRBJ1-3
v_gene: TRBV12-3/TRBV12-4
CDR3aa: CASLRVDSGNTIYF

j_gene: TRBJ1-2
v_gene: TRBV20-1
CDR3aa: CSARVGVEGYTF

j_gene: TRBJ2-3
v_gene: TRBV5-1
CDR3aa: CASSLGHTDTQYF

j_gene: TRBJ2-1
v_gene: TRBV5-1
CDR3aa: CASSWDTYNEQFF